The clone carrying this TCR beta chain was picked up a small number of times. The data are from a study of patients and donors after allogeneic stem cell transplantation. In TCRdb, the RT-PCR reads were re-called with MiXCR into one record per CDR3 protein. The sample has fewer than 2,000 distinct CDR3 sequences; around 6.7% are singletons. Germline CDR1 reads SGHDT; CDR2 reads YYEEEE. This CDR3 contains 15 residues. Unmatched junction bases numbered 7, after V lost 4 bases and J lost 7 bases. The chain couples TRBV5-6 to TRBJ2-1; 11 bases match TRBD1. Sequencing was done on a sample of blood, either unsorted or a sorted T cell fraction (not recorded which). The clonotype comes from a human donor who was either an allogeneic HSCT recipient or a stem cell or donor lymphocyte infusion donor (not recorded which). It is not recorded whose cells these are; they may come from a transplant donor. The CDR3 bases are TGTGCCAGCAGCCAGGACAGGGGGCGCATGAATGAGCAGTTCTTC. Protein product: CASSQDRGRMNEQFF.